This TCR beta chain was observed in a study of T cell responses to AZD1222 COVID-19 vaccine. Here immunoSEQ multiplex PCR was the method, and the copy in TCRdb shows in-frame clones only, minus some. The sample shows tens of thousands of clones, 86% of them seen only once. This CDR3 is 14 amino acids long. Germline assignment: CDR1 KGHSH and CDR2 LQKENI. V shed 3 bases and J 8 bases; nucleotides not matched to a gene: 3. The count of this clone is one. The chain has TRBV18 and TRBJ2-1; TRBD2 aligns across 11 bases. The TCR sequence derives from an adult in good health. This sample comprised peripheral blood, obtained on day 0 of AZD1222 vaccination. CDR3 in amino acids: CASSPTSGKDEQFF. The CDR3 region has the DNA TGTGCCAGCTCACCGACTAGCGGGAAGGATGAGCAGTTCTTC.